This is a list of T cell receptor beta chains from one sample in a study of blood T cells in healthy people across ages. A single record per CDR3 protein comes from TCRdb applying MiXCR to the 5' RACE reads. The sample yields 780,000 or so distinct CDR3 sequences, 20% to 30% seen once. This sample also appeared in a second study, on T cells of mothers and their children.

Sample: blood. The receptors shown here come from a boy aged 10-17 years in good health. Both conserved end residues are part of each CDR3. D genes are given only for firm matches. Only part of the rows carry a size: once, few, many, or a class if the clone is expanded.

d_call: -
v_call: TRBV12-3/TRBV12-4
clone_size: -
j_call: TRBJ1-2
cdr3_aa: CASSLSRRRGADTF
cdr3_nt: TGTGCCAGCAGTTTGAGTCGGCGCAGGGGAGCGGACACCTTC

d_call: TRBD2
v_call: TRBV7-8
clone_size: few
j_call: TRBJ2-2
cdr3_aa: CASSTGTSGRLSGELFF
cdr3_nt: TGTGCCAGCAGCACCGGGACTAGCGGGAGATTAAGCGGGGAGCTGTTTTTT

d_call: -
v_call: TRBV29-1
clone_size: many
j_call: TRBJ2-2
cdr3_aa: CSVEEGLNTGELFF
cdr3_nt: TGCAGCGTTGAGGAGGGGCTGAACACCGGGGAGCTGTTTTTT

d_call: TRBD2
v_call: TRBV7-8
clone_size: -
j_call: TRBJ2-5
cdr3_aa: CASSLVPGGVTQYF
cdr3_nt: TGTGCCAGCAGCTTAGTTCCGGGAGGGGTGACCCAGTACTTC

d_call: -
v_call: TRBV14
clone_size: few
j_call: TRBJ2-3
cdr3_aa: CASSQLAADTQYF
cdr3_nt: TGTGCCAGCAGCCAACTCGCCGCAGATACGCAGTATTTT

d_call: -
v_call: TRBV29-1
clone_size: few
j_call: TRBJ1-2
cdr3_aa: CSVRTVHGYTF
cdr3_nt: TGCAGCGTTCGGACGGTACATGGCTACACCTTC

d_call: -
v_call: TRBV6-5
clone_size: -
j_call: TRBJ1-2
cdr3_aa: CASSYGPYGYTF
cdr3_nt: TGTGCCAGCAGTTACGGGCCGTATGGCTACACCTTC

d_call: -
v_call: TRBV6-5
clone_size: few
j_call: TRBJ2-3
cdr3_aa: CASSYRFTDGTQYF
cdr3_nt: TGTGCCAGCAGTTACCGCTTCACAGATGGTACGCAGTATTTT

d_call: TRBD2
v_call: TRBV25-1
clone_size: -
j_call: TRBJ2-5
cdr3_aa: CASSGRAGQETQYF
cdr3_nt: TGTGCCAGCAGTGGACGAGCGGGGCAAGAGACCCAGTACTTC

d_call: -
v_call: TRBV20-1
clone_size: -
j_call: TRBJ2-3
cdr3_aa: CSARRVLTDTQYF
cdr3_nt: TGCAGTGCTAGAAGGGTTCTCACAGATACGCAGTATTTT

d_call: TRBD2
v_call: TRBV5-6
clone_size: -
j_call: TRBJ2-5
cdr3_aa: CASSLAFSGEQETQYF
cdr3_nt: TGTGCCAGCAGCTTGGCTTTTAGCGGGGAACAAGAGACCCAGTACTTC

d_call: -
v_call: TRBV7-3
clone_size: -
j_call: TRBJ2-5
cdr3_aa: CASSQGLGAYQETQYF
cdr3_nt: TGTGCCAGCAGCCAGGGCCTGGGGGCGTACCAAGAGACCCAGTACTTC

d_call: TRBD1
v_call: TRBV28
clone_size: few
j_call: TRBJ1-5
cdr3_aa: CASSLSTGGYKGNQPQHF
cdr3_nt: TGTGCCAGCAGTTTAAGCACAGGGGGGTATAAGGGCAATCAGCCCCAGCATTTT

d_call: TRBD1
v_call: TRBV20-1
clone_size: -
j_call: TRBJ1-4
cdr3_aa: CSAREQGALNEKLFF
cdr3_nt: TGCAGTGCTAGGGAACAGGGGGCCCTTAATGAAAAACTGTTTTTT

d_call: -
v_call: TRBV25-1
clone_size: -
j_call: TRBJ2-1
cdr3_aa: CASSELAGDTQFF
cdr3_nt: TGTGCCAGCAGTGAATTGGCAGGAGATACCCAGTTCTTC

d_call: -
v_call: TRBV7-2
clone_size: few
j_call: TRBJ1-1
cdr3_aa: CAGSLGQLNTEAFF
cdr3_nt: TGTGCCGGCAGCCTGGGACAACTGAACACTGAAGCTTTCTTT